Given below is one TCR beta chain in context. Its binding antigen is unknown. No quality values exist for individual bases; no much larger clone is one base distant. To prepare the library, the immunoSEQ multiplex PCR assay was applied. As stored in TCRdb, this immuneACCESS dataset retains in-frame rearrangements with V and J assigned. A fraction of the clones does not appear; measured against another copy, unresolved V genes explain less than half of the discrepancy, and the remainder lacks a known reason. In this sample the table shows 75,000 to 100,000 clones, roughly 88% of which occur a single time. The leading ten clones occupy around an eighth of the sample. The data were obtained in a study of control samples from healthy donors and cancer patients (dated by TCRdb to the early 2020s). The material sequenced was blood. This receptor was obtained from a man aged 25 to 40 in good health.

The CDR3 region reads CASGLPGLAGSSEQYF. The nucleotide sequence is given as TGTGCTAGTGGTCTACCAGGACTAGCGGGAAGTTCTGAGCAGTACTTC. The V gene is TRBV12-5 and the J gene is TRBJ2-7, with 12 middle bases fitting TRBD2. From the cysteine up to the phenylalanine, the CDR3 has a length of 16 residues. Only the CDR3 region is kept as DNA, spanning 48 bases read in frame from base 1. The germline V gene specifies LGHNT as CDR1 and FRNRAP as CDR2. Germline trimming amounts to 5 bases on V and 7 bases on J, with 12 as the count of junction bases outside the gene matches.